Each of the 9 T cell receptor beta chains below was sequenced from the same sample in a study of blood T cell repertoires in COVID-19. TCRdb's copy holds only in-frame clones and misses some; the assay was immunoSEQ multiplex PCR. The sample yields over 70,000 clones, approximately 86% seen once. The sequencing input was peripheral blood. All receptors derive from a human donor in a cohort sampled during active COVID-19.

V and J are TRBV14 and TRBJ1-1; the D is unclear. Germline CDR1 SGHDN, CDR2 FVKESK. Trimming shortened V by 1 base and J by 11 bases, and 14 bases separated the two germline ends. The CDR3 sequence is 13 residues long. The CDR3 region has the DNA TGTGCCAGCAGCCAAGTCGAGGGTAGTTGGGCTTTCTTT. This sequence encodes CASSQVEGSWAFF.

V gene TRBV12-5 combines with J gene TRBJ2-6; D remains unclear. The CDR3 loop spans 17 amino acids. Deletions cut 4 bases from V and 2 bases from J, with 15 bases between. Germline lookup yields CDR1 LGHNT and CDR2 FRNRAP. In DNA, the CDR3 is TGTGCTAGTGGTTCGCCCTTTGCGAGAACTGGGGCCAACGTCCTGACTTTC. This encodes CASGSPFARTGANVLTF.

The V and J genes are TRBV7-9 and TRBJ2-7, with a tentative D call TRBD1 (5 bases). With 3 bases removed from V and 0 bases from J, the gap between germline ends came to 12 bases. Germline loops: CDR1 SEHNR, CDR2 FQNEAQ (reference sequence). The CDR3 totals 15 residues. Here the CDR3 DNA reads TGTGCCAGCAGCTTGAAGGGGCTAAGCTCCTACGAGCAGTACTTC. Translated, it gives CASSLKGLSSYEQYF.

The rearrangement links TRBV5-1 to TRBJ2-5; TRBD2 agrees at 9 bases. V lost 1 base, J lost 5 bases, and 9 bases stayed unmatched. The CDR3 covers 16 residues. CDR1 SGHRS and CDR2 YFSETQ come from the germline V gene. The CDR3 region is CASSLSGLAGTETQYF. As DNA, the CDR3 is TGCGCCAGCAGCTTGTCGGGACTAGCCGGAACGGAGACCCAGTACTTC.

The gene calls are TRBV10-3 and TRBJ2-3; D call uncertain. The germline V gene has CDR1 ENHRY and CDR2 SYGVKD. Trimming removed 3 bases at V and 0 bases at J, with 19 bases between. There are 18 residues in the CDR3. CDR3 coding DNA: TGTGCCATCAGTGATGCAGTATCATCAATGACTAGCACAGATACGCAGTATTTT. Amino acids: CAISDAVSSMTSTDTQYF.

The chain employs TRBV4-1 and TRBJ2-1; weak D call: TRBD1 (5 bases). The CDR3 consists of 16 residues. The V gene's germline CDR1 is MGHRA and CDR2 YSYEKL. Trimming removed 4 bases at V and 4 bases at J, with 17 bases between. The CDR3 spells CASSPSRGAVYNEQFF. The DNA of the CDR3 is TGCGCCAGCAGCCCAAGTAGGGGTGCGGTTTACAATGAGCAGTTCTTC.

This chain connects TRBV27 to TRBJ2-2; D perhaps matches TRBD2 (5 bases). Germline CDR1 reads MNHEY; CDR2 reads SMNVEV (reference sequence). This CDR3 region has 14 residues. The V and J ends lost 6 bases and 6 bases respectively, with 14 bases between them. Here the CDR3 reads CASSGIPNPGELFF. CDR3 nucleotides: TGTGCCAGCAGCGGGATTCCCAACCCCGGGGAGCTGTTTTTT.

The CDR3 reads CASSGTGMNTEAFF. CDR3 DNA sequence: TGCGCCAGCAGCGGGACAGGGATGAACACTGAAGCTTTCTTT. This chain joins TRBV5-1 and TRBJ1-1; 9 bases match TRBD1. J gave up 0 bases and V 4 bases, and 1 base lay outside the gene matches. Germline loops: CDR1 SGHRS, CDR2 YFSETQ. The CDR3 consists of 14 residues.

This clone was recorded at least ten times. This rearrangement joins TRBV28 to TRBJ1-2; D is undetermined. CDR1 and CDR2 (germline): MDHEN, SYDVKM. The germline V and J ends were trimmed by 3 bases and 6 bases, with 8 bases remaining between them. The CDR3 consists of 12 residues. The CDR3 DNA follows: TGTGCCAGCAGTTTCGGTGGAGATGGCTACACCTTC. Protein sequence: CASSFGGDGYTF.